The source of this TCR beta chain is a study of blood T cell repertoires in COVID-19. Study information: Specimens from acute and convalescent COVID-19 originated in the United States, Italy and Spain.

V shed 1 base, J shed 4 bases, and the junction held 4 bases outside the gene matches. The length of the CDR3 is 15 residues. In germline, CDR1 is SGHDN, CDR2 FVKESK. The table came from immunoSEQ multiplex PCR; TCRdb's copy has only in-frame clones and leaves some out. The table has around 53,000 clones, approximately 80% seen once. Sequenced input: peripheral blood. This receptor was taken from a man between 65 and 85 years old with active or convalescent COVID-19. This sequence joins TRBV14 and TRBJ2-7; 10 bases match TRBD2. The CDR3 DNA reads TGTGCCAGCAGCCAAGGTAGCGGGAGGATATACGAGCAGTACTTC. This codes for CASSQGSGRIYEQYF.